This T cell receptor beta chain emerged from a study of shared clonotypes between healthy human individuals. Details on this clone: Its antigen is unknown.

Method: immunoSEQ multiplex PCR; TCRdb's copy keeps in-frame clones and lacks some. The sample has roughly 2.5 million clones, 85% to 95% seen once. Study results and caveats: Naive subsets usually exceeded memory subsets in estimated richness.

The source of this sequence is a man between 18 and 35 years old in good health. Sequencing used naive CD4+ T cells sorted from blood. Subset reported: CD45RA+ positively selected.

CDR3 region: CASSPTSGTTYEQYF. The CDR3, as DNA: TGTGCCAGCTCACCGACTAGCGGGACGACCTACGAGCAGTACTTC. V and J are TRBV18 and TRBJ2-7; 11 bases map to TRBD2. The germline V gene has CDR1 KGHSH and CDR2 LQKENI. Germline trimming cut 3 bases from V and 2 bases from J; bases unmatched to any gene: 3. The CDR3 loop spans 15 amino acids.